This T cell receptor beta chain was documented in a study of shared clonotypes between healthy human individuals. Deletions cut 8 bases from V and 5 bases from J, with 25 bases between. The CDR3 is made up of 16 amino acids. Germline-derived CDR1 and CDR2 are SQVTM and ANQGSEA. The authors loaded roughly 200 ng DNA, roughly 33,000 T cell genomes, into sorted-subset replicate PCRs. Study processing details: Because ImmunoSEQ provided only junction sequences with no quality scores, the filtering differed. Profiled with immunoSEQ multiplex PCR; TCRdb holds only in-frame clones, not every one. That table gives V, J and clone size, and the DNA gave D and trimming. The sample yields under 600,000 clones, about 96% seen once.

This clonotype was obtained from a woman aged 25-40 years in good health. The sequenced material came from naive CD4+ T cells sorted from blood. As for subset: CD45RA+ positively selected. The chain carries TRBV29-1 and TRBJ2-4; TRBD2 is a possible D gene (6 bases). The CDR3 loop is CSILGGPQERQNIQYF. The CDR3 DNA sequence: TGCAGCATCCTGGGAGGACCCCAGGAACGCCAAAACATTCAGTACTTC. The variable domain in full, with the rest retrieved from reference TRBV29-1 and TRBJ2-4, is SAVISQKPSRDICQRGTSLTIQCQVDSQVTMMFWYRQQPGQSLTLIATANQGSEATYESGFVIDKFPISRPNLTFSTLTVSNMSPEDSSIYLCSILGGPQERQNIQYFGAGTRLSVL.